Below are 18 T cell receptor beta chains sequenced from a single sample in a study of monozygotic twins with inflammatory bowel disease. Each CDR3 protein gets one entry in TCRdb, which reprocessed the 5' RACE reads and gives no DNA. This repertoire includes around 210,000 distinct CDR3 sequences. Sequencing input: blood. The receptors were gathered from a human donor with ulcerative colitis or Crohn's disease, or a healthy co-twin of an affected twin (not recorded which).

The CDR3 reads CASSYVGGATEAFF. The chain combines TRBV7-3 with TRBJ1-1; TCRdb returns TRBD1, unconfirmable since there is no DNA. The length of the CDR3 is 14 residues. CDR1 SGHTA and CDR2 FQGTGA come from the germline V gene.

The J gene is TRBJ2-2, the V gene TRBV11-1; lacking DNA, the TRBD1 call made by TCRdb goes unchecked. CDR3 length: 18 residues. CDR1 SGHAT and CDR2 FQDESV come from the germline V gene (reference sequence). The CDR3 spells CASSLGLGAQTNTGELFF.

The V and J genes are TRBV4-1 and TRBJ2-7. There are 14 residues in the CDR3. Germline V lookup: CDR1 MGHRA, CDR2 YSYEKL. The CDR3 spells CASSQDVLTYEQYF.

The chain has TRBV7-9 and TRBJ2-7. Germline CDR1 is SEHNR and CDR2 is FQNEAQ (reference sequence). The CDR3 runs 11 residues. CDR3 amino acids: CASSQDRVGHF.

V usage is TRBV30 and J usage is TRBJ2-5; TCRdb's D call of TRBD1 is untestable without DNA. In germline, CDR1 is GTSNPN, CDR2 SVGIG (reference sequence). The CDR3 runs 14 residues. CDR3 loop: CAWSAAGGQETQYF.

The chain is built from TRBV10-3 and TRBJ2-7; with no DNA, the TCRdb D assignment of TRBD1 cannot be verified. The CDR3 sequence is 13 residues long. Germline CDR1 and CDR2: ENHRY and SYGVKD. This CDR3 is CAISESVPAEQYF.

J is TRBJ2-3 and V is TRBV12-3 or TRBV12-4; TCRdb proposes TRBD2, but this gene call is untestable without DNA. The CDR3 is 16 amino acids. CDR3 region: CASSFPSGTGTDTQYF.

The J gene is TRBJ1-3, the V gene TRBV27. The CDR3 consists of 13 residues. Germline CDR1 reads MNHEY; CDR2 reads SMNVEV (reference sequence). The CDR3 loop is CASSFQPGNTIYF.

The V and J genes are TRBV9 and TRBJ1-1; TCRdb reports TRBD1, a call that lacks DNA to check it against. Germline assignment: CDR1 SGDLS and CDR2 YYNGEE. This CDR3 has 14 amino acids. CDR3 loop: CASSVLGTGGAAFF.

The rearrangement uses TRBV6-1 and TRBJ1-3. CDR3 length: 16 amino acids. Germline loops: CDR1 MNHNS, CDR2 SASEGT. The CDR3 reads CASSPLGRSSGNTIYF.

The chain joins TRBV5-1 to TRBJ2-1; the D gene TCRdb calls, TRBD1, cannot be checked with no DNA. This CDR3 is 14 amino acids long. Germline assignment: CDR1 SGHRS and CDR2 YFSETQ. The CDR3 protein is CASSRTGDDNEQFF.

The chain couples TRBV12-3 or TRBV12-4 to TRBJ2-1. The CDR3 sequence is 12 residues long. Here the CDR3 reads CASSPSPNEQFF.

The chain couples TRBV20-1 to TRBJ1-6; the TCRdb call, TRBD1, lacks DNA for checking. The CDR3 totals 14 residues. Germline V CDR1 and CDR2: DFQATT, SNEGSKA (reference sequence). The CDR3: CSARDRRGTSPLHF.

The chain uses TRBV20-1 and TRBJ2-1; TCRdb names TRBD2, which stays unverified in the absence of DNA. Germline V gene sequence: CDR1 DFQATT, CDR2 SNEGSKA (reference sequence). The CDR3 has 14 residues. CDR3 protein: CSAESGREYNEQFF.

The genes are TRBV11-2 and TRBJ2-7; the D gene TCRdb calls, TRBD1, cannot be checked with no DNA. CDR1 and CDR2 from the germline V gene are SGHAT and FQNNGV. The CDR3 contains 14 residues. CDR3 sequence: CASSLEDRTYEQYF.

The genes are TRBV2 and TRBJ1-1; no DNA is available, so the TRBD1 call from TCRdb remains unchecked. The length of the CDR3 is 13 residues. Per the germline V gene, CDR1 is SNHLY and CDR2 is FYNNEI. This chain's CDR3 is CASSDPDRFEAFF. Complete variable domain (other parts from reference TRBV2 and TRBJ1-1): EPEVTQTPSHQVTQMGQEVILRCVPISNHLYFYWYRQILGQKVEFLVSFYNNEISEKSEIFDDQFSVERPDGSNFTLKIRSTKLEDSAMYFCASSDPDRFEAFFGQGTRLTVV.

The V and J genes are TRBV5-5 and TRBJ2-2; TCRdb designates TRBD1, a call that cannot be tested without DNA. Germline CDR1 reads SGHKS; CDR2 reads YYEKEE (reference sequence). This CDR3 spans 14 amino acids. The CDR3 is CASSWGQGSGELFF.

The CDR3 spells CSASGNSYNEQFF. This chain links TRBV20-1 with TRBJ2-1. CDR1 is DFQATT and CDR2 is SNEGSKA in the germline V gene (reference sequence). There are 13 residues in the CDR3.